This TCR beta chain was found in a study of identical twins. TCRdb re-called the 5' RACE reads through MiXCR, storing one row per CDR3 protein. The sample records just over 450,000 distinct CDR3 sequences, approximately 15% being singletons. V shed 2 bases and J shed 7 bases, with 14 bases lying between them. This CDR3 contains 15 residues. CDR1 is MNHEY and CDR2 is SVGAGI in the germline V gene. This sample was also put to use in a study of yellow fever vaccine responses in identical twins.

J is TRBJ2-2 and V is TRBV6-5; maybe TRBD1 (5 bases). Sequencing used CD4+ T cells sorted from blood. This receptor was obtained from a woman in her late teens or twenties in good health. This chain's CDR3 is CASSYDGWQGGELFF. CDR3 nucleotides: TGTGCCAGCAGTTACGACGGGTGGCAGGGCGGGGAGCTGTTTTTT.